These 18 T cell receptor beta chains share one sample of origin, sequenced in a study of OX40 agonist ivuxolimab in advanced cancers. The table came from immunoSEQ multiplex PCR; TCRdb's copy has only in-frame clones and leaves some out. The data contain over 85,000 clones, around nine tenths of them singletons. The sample here was CD4+ or CD8+ T cells sorted from blood, taken in a trial of the OX40 agonist ivuxolimab. These receptors all stem from an adult with an advanced solid tumor such as melanoma, head and neck, liver or kidney cancer.

This clone was recorded once. The CDR3 protein is CASSARQGPGELFF. In DNA form, the CDR3 reads TGTGCCAGCAGTGCGAGACAGGGACCCGGGGAGCTGTTTTTT. The V call is TRBV2, the J call TRBJ2-2, with TRBD1 matching over 7 bases. The V segment lost 4 bases and the J segment 6 bases; nucleotides outside the gene matches: 5. The CDR3 covers 14 residues. Germline loops: CDR1 SNHLY, CDR2 FYNNEI.

The chain joins TRBV10-3 to TRBJ1-3, with D tentatively TRBD1 (6 bases). The CDR3 runs 15 residues. The V end lost 7 bases, the J end lost 0 bases, and 13 bases lay between the germline ends. Germline CDR1 ENHRY, CDR2 SYGVKD. Here the CDR3 reads CAITLDRDSGNTIYF. In nucleotides, the CDR3 is TGTGCCATCACCCTGGACAGAGACTCTGGAAACACCATATATTTT.

This clone was counted a few times. The chain joins TRBV2 to TRBJ2-5, with no clear D. The CDR3 runs to 14 residues. Germline CDR1 and CDR2: SNHLY and FYNNEI. Trimming left V 3 bases short and J 0 bases short, with 8 bases between. CDR3 sequence: CASSERQNQETQYF. DNA of the CDR3: TGTGCCAGCAGTGAGAGGCAGAACCAAGAGACCCAGTACTTC.

The rearrangement joins TRBV9 to TRBJ1-2, with 8 bases aligning to TRBD1. Per the germline V gene, CDR1 is SGDLS and CDR2 is YYNGEE. V dropped 2 bases and J dropped 3; count of bases not matched to a gene: 6. The CDR3 has 15 residues. CDR3 region: CASSVGQGADYGYTF. CDR3 in DNA: TGTGCCAGCAGCGTGGGGCAGGGGGCGGACTATGGCTACACCTTC.

This chain connects TRBV5-1 to TRBJ1-3; D is undetermined. V lost 4 bases and J lost 0, with 14 bases in between. The CDR3 has 16 amino acids. CDR1 and CDR2 (germline): SGHRS, YFSETQ. CDR3 in amino acids: CASSGGLATSGNTIYF. CDR3 coding DNA: TGCGCCAGCAGCGGAGGCCTAGCGACCTCTGGAAACACCATATATTTT.

The chain is built from TRBV7-6 and TRBJ2-2; TRBD1 might be the D (5 bases). This CDR3 spans 15 amino acids. Germline lookup yields CDR1 SGHVS and CDR2 FNYEAQ. The V and J ends lost 6 bases and 6 bases respectively, with 17 bases between them. The CDR3 here is CASSYQGEAAGELFF. The CDR3 DNA is TGTGCCAGCAGTTACCAGGGTGAGGCGGCCGGGGAGCTGTTTTTT. Full variable domain (rest looked up from reference TRBV7-6 and TRBJ2-2): GAGVSQSPRYKVTKRGQDVALRCDPISGHVSLYWYRQALGQGPEFLTYFNYEAQQDKSGLPNDRFSAERPEGSISTLTIQRTEQRDSAMYRCASSYQGEAAGELFFGEGSRLTVL.

CDR3: CASSLGGSANQPQHF. The CDR3 DNA sequence: TGTGCCAGCAGCCTCGGTGGGTCCGCAAATCAGCCCCAGCATTTT. This chain joins TRBV9 and TRBJ1-5, with D unresolved. V was shortened by 4 bases and J by 4 bases, with 15 bases between the two germline ends. The CDR3 length is 15 residues. Germline-derived CDR1 and CDR2 are SGDLS and YYNGEE.

This sequence joins TRBV5-5 and TRBJ1-6; TRBD1 might be the D (6 bases). Germline values: CDR1 SGHKS, CDR2 YYEKEE (reference sequence). The CDR3 length is 15 residues. V lost 0 bases, J lost 10 bases, and 14 bases lay in between. The CDR3 loop is CASSLARTVNSPLHF. The CDR3 DNA reads as TGTGCCAGCAGCTTGGCGCGGACAGTTAACTCACCCCTCCACTTT.

V usage is TRBV28 and J usage is TRBJ1-6; D is undetermined. Trimming removed 2 bases at V and 11 bases at J, with 7 bases between. This CDR3 comprises 12 residues. The germline CDR1 and CDR2 sequences are MDHEN and SYDVKM. CDR3 amino acids: CASSLDKAPLHF. CDR3 DNA sequence: TGTGCCAGCAGTTTAGACAAGGCACCCCTCCACTTT.

The V gene is TRBV25-1, the J gene TRBJ2-1; D unresolved. CDR3 length equals 15 residues. CDR1 is MGHDK and CDR2 is SYGVNS in the germline V gene. V was shortened by 2 bases and J by 1 base, with 9 bases between the two germline ends. CDR3 sequence: CASSEVSVSYNEQFF. CDR3 nucleotide sequence: TGTGCCAGCAGTGAAGTTTCGGTGTCCTACAATGAGCAGTTCTTC.

The chain couples TRBV7-2 to TRBJ1-4; 7 bases are shared with TRBD1. V shed 3 bases and J 6 bases; nucleotides not matched to a gene: 4. The germline CDR1 and CDR2 sequences are SGHTA and FQGNSA. The CDR3 covers 14 residues. CDR3 DNA sequence: TGTGCCAGCAGCTTGAGCCAGGGGGATGAAAAACTGTTTTTT. This gives the protein CASSLSQGDEKLFF.

This clone has a single count. This chain joins TRBV5-4 and TRBJ2-7; TRBD1 might be the D (6 bases). Deletions cut 3 bases from V and 5 bases from J, with 18 bases between. CDR1 SGHNT and CDR2 YYREEE come from the germline V gene (reference sequence). This CDR3 is 15 amino acids long. CDR3 sequence (DNA): TGTGCCAGCAGCTCCACGATCCAGGGGCTCGACGAGCAGTACTTC. Residues: CASSSTIQGLDEQYF. The full variable domain, its missing parts supplied by reference TRBV5-4 and TRBJ2-7, is ETGVTQSPTHLIKTRGQQVTLRCSSQSGHNTVSWYQQALGQGPQFIFQYYREEENGRGNFPPRFSGLQFPNYSSELNVNALELDDSALYLCASSSTIQGLDEQYFGPGTRLTVT.

J is TRBJ2-7 and V is TRBV5-1; D is uncertain. V lost 2 bases and J lost 2, with 11 bases in between. This CDR3 is built from 14 residues. In germline, CDR1 is SGHRS, CDR2 YFSETQ. The CDR3: CASSFSSHTYEQYF. The CDR3 DNA reads as TGCGCCAGCAGCTTTTCTTCGCACACCTACGAGCAGTACTTC. Complete variable domain (other parts from reference TRBV5-1 and TRBJ2-7): KAGVTQTPRYLIKTRGQQVTLSCSPISGHRSVSWYQQTPGQGLQFLFEYFSETQRNKGNFPGRFSGRQFSNSRSEMNVSTLELGDSALYLCASSFSSHTYEQYFGPGTRLTVT.

This clone was recorded once. The rearrangement links TRBV7-9 to TRBJ2-6, with D possibly being TRBD1 (5 bases). V was clipped by 3 bases and J by 0 bases, with 12 bases between them. In germline, CDR1 is SEHNR, CDR2 FQNEAQ (reference sequence). This CDR3 has 17 amino acids. The CDR3 protein is CASSFSIGVSGANVLTF. The CDR3 region has the DNA TGTGCCAGCAGCTTTAGCATAGGGGTCTCTGGGGCCAACGTCCTGACTTTC.

The chain is built from TRBV28 and TRBJ1-2; possibly TRBD1 for D (5 bases). CDR3 size: 13 residues. Looked up from germline, CDR1 is MDHEN and CDR2 is SYDVKM. V lost 4 bases and J 5 bases, leaving 11 bases between the germline ends. The CDR3 nucleotides are TGTGCCAGCAGTTCTACAGGCAGATATGGCTACACCTTC. This codes for CASSSTGRYGYTF.

This chain joins TRBV27 and TRBJ1-5; TRBD1 is a possible D gene (6 bases). Trimming removed 2 bases at V and 6 bases at J, with 11 bases between. There are 14 residues in the CDR3. Germline assignment: CDR1 MNHEY and CDR2 SMNVEV (reference sequence). DNA of the CDR3: TGTGCCAGCAGTTTACGCAGGGGTAGTCAGCCCCAGCATTTT. This translates into CASSLRRGSQPQHF.

The chain recombines TRBV5-5 with TRBJ2-5; D perhaps matches TRBD2 (5 bases). Per the germline V gene, CDR1 is SGHKS and CDR2 is YYEKEE (reference sequence). Trimming stripped 2 bases from V and 9 bases from J, with 17 bases between. The CDR3 has 14 amino acids. CDR3 sequence reads: CASSFPGRLEAQYF. DNA of the CDR3: TGTGCCAGCAGCTTTCCCGGGCGATTGGAGGCCCAGTACTTC.

The chain has TRBV7-3 and TRBJ2-6; no definite D call. The CDR3 length is 14 residues. Germline-derived CDR1 and CDR2 are SGHTA and FQGTGA. V was trimmed by 1 base and J by 2 bases, leaving 3 bases between them. CDR3: CASSLNPGANVLTF. CDR3 coding DNA: TGTGCCAGCAGCTTAAACCCTGGGGCCAACGTCCTGACTTTC.